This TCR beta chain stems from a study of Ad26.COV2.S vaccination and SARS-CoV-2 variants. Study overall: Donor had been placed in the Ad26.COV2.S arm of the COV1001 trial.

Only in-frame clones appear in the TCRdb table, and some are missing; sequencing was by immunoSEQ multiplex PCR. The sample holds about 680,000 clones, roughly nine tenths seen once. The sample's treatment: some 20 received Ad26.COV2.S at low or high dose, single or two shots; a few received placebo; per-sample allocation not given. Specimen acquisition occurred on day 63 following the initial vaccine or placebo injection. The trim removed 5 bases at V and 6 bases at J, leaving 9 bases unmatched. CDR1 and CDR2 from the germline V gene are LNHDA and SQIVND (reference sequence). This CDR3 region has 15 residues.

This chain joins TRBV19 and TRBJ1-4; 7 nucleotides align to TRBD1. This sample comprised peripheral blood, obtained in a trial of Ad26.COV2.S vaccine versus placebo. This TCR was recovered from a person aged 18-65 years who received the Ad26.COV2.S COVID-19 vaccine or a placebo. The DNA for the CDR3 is TGTGCCAGTAGTTCACAGGGAGGGGGCGATGAAAAACTGTTTTTT. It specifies CASSSQGGGDEKLFF.